This T cell receptor beta chain stems from a study of blood T cell repertoires in COVID-19. As for the study in general: Sites in the United States, Italy and Spain provided acute and convalescent COVID-19 samples. The analysed material was cDNA or gDNA that came from T cells, B-cell-depleted T cells, or PBMCs.

CDR3 size: 16 residues. The V and J ends lost 5 bases and 3 bases respectively, with 15 bases between them. CDR1 and CDR2 (germline): SGHRS, YFSETQ. How the authors handled the data: Reference gene primer amplification yielded estimated nucleated cell counts. The data were produced by immunoSEQ multiplex PCR, yet TCRdb's version contains in-frame clones alone and is incomplete. That table supplies the V and J calls and clone size; D and trimming were determined from the DNA. The table shows around 340,000 clones, with less than 90% occurring only once. Seattle patients were enrolled during active infection and followed longitudinally.

Material for sequencing was peripheral blood. The clonotype was recovered from an older woman with COVID-19, enrolled during active disease. V is TRBV5-1 and J is TRBJ1-6; D possibly corresponds to TRBD1 (5 bases). The CDR3 spells CASSRDWDNYNSPLHF. The CDR3 bases are TGCGCCAGCAGTCGGGACTGGGATAACTATAATTCACCCCTCCACTTT.